A single sample is the source of the 24 T cell receptor beta chains below, sequenced in a study of shared clonotypes between healthy human individuals. As defined, naive CD8 cells were CD45RO-negative and positively selected for CCR7, with terminally differentiated effector memory CD45RA+ cells excluded. The assay was immunoSEQ multiplex PCR, and TCRdb's table has in-frame clones only and misses some. The sample comprises a few million clones, around 93% of which are singletons, and roughly 1.7% rests with the top ten. Sequenced: naive CD8+ T cells from PBMCs. Every receptor here comes from a young man in good health. Some clones in this sample may be carry-over from other donors' samples.

This clone was seen a single time. The V gene is TRBV29-1, the J gene TRBJ2-2, with D perhaps being TRBD1 or TRBD2 (5 bases each). The CDR3 runs 13 residues. In germline, CDR1 is SQVTM, CDR2 ANQGSEA. The V gene lost 8 bases and the J gene lost 2 bases, with 12 bases spanning the gap. For the CDR3, the DNA is TGCAGCCTCCGGGACGGAAACACCGGGGAGCTGTTTTTT. Translation: CSLRDGNTGELFF.

This chain connects TRBV2 to TRBJ2-1, with TRBD2 matching 13 bases. CDR3 size: 17 residues. Germline CDR1 is SNHLY and CDR2 is FYNNEI. Trimming at V came to 5 bases and at J to 6 bases, leaving 10 bases not matched to a gene. Here the CDR3 DNA reads TGTGCCAGCAGTTACATACCGGGACTAGCGGGACTCAATGAGCAGTTCTTC. This gives the protein CASSYIPGLAGLNEQFF. The full variable domain, rest sourced from reference TRBV2 and TRBJ2-1, is EPEVTQTPSHQVTQMGQEVILRCVPISNHLYFYWYRQILGQKVEFLVSFYNNEISEKSEIFDDQFSVERPDGSNFTLKIRSTKLEDSAMYFCASSYIPGLAGLNEQFFGPGTRLTVL.

This clone has only one observation. The chain carries TRBV15 and TRBJ2-3; D not certain. V lost 8 bases and J lost 9, with 18 bases in between. This CDR3 is built from 13 residues. Germline V gene lookup returns CDR1 LNHNV and CDR2 YYDKDF (reference sequence). CDR3 nucleotides: TGTGCCACCCGGGCGGTCTCGCTGGGGACGCAGTATTTT. This gives the protein CATRAVSLGTQYF.

The chain links TRBV27 to TRBJ1-2; the match to TRBD1 covers 7 bases. V was clipped by 5 bases and J by 3 bases; unmatched bases: 6. Germline loops: CDR1 MNHEY, CDR2 SMNVEV (reference sequence). There are 14 residues in the CDR3. CDR3 sequence: CASSPQGQHYGYTF. Here the CDR3 DNA reads TGTGCCAGCAGTCCCCAGGGACAGCACTATGGCTACACCTTC.

V gene TRBV4-2 combines with J gene TRBJ2-3; possible D gene TRBD2, 6 bases. The CDR3 length is 19 residues. The germline V and J ends were trimmed by 3 bases and 0 bases, with 22 bases remaining between them. Germline V gives CDR1 LGHNA, CDR2 YNFKEQ. The CDR3 DNA follows: TGTGCCAGCAGCCACCCATCACCCCCCCTAGCGAGTAGCACAGATACGCAGTATTTT. Translated, it gives CASSHPSPPLASSTDTQYF.

V gene TRBV6-6 combines with J gene TRBJ2-6; D is possibly TRBD1 (5 bases). V lost 7 bases and J lost 1, with 11 bases in between. The CDR3 contains 15 residues. Germline V gives CDR1 MNHNY, CDR2 SVGAGI (reference sequence). The CDR3 protein is CASINRTSGANVLTF. CDR3 DNA: TGTGCCAGCATCAACAGGACGTCTGGGGCCAACGTCCTGACTTTC.

V gene TRBV6-6 combines with J gene TRBJ1-4; D is unresolved. Trimming left V 0 bases short and J 12 bases short, with 11 bases between. This CDR3 has 13 residues. Germline-derived CDR1 and CDR2 are MNHNY and SVGAGI (reference sequence). The CDR3 here is CASSYSVFGELFF. CDR3 in DNA: TGTGCCAGCAGTTACTCGGTATTTGGGGAACTGTTTTTT.

This rearrangement joins TRBV10-3 to TRBJ2-7; 9 positions match TRBD1. V trimming: 10 bases; J trimming: 2 bases; junction bases outside the gene matches: 3. The CDR3 has 12 amino acids. Germline CDR1 ENHRY, CDR2 SYGVKD. This CDR3 is CATGQGTYEQYF. CDR3 sequence (DNA): TGTGCCACCGGACAGGGGACCTACGAGCAGTACTTC.

The chain combines TRBV5-6 with TRBJ2-7; D gene uncertain. This CDR3 has 13 amino acids. Looked up from germline, CDR1 is SGHDT and CDR2 is YYEEEE. Trimming shortened V by 6 bases and J by 3 bases, and 13 bases separated the two germline ends. CDR3 sequence (DNA): TGTGCCAGCACCCAGGACGGATTCTACGAGCAGTACTTC. Encoded protein: CASTQDGFYEQYF.

On this clone itself: The same CDR3 arises from other DNA sequences in this sample as well. V usage is TRBV27 and J usage is TRBJ2-7; D unclear. In germline, CDR1 is MNHEY, CDR2 SMNVEV (reference sequence). This CDR3 has 13 amino acids. Trimming cost V 1 base and J 2 bases, with 6 bases left between them. CDR3 amino acids: CASSLLGTYEQYF. CDR3 DNA sequence: TGTGCCAGCAGTTTATTGGGAACCTACGAGCAGTACTTC.

In regard to this clone: Other nucleotide sequences in the sample specify the same CDR3. The rearrangement links TRBV27 to TRBJ2-1; TRBD2 matches 12 bases. Germline V gene lookup returns CDR1 MNHEY and CDR2 SMNVEV (reference sequence). The CDR3 is 15 residues long. Unmatched junction bases numbered 7, after V lost 6 bases and J lost 7 bases. The CDR3 loop is CASSTGTSGSNEQFF. CDR3 DNA sequence: TGTGCCAGCAGCACCGGGACTAGCGGGTCAAATGAGCAGTTCTTC.

This chain links TRBV15 with TRBJ2-4; D gene uncertain. This CDR3 has 15 residues. Trimming stripped 1 base from V and 0 bases from J, with 7 bases between. CDR1 and CDR2 from the germline V gene are LNHNV and YYDKDF (reference sequence). The CDR3 DNA follows: TGTGCCACCAGCAGAGTCGCGACAGCCAAAAACATTCAGTACTTC. Translating it yields CATSRVATAKNIQYF.

DNA of the CDR3: TGTGCCAGCAGCGTAGCTGGGGGACAGGGGGCAAGTGAGCAGTACTTC. Translating it yields CASSVAGGQGASEQYF. The chain recombines TRBV9 with TRBJ2-7; 12 bases are a match to TRBD1. Looked up from germline, CDR1 is SGDLS and CDR2 is YYNGEE. This CDR3 is 16 amino acids long. V shed 0 bases and J 7 bases; nucleotides not matched to a gene: 8.

CDR3 DNA: TGTGCCAGCAGACCTACTAGCGGGAGACAAGATACGCAGTATTTT. Protein product: CASRPTSGRQDTQYF. This rearrangement joins TRBV28 to TRBJ2-3; 11 bases match TRBD2. This CDR3 contains 15 residues. Germline V gene data show CDR1 as MDHEN and CDR2 as SYDVKM. V shed 6 bases, J shed 5 bases, and the junction held 7 bases outside the gene matches.

This chain links TRBV7-8 with TRBJ2-1; 7 nucleotides line up with TRBD1. Unmatched junction bases numbered 7, after V lost 5 bases and J lost 3 bases. This CDR3 spans 15 amino acids. The germline CDR1 and CDR2 sequences are SGHVS and FQNEAQ. The CDR3 nucleotides are TGTGCCAGCAGCCTCGAGACAGGGAACTACAATGAGCAGTTCTTC. Encoded protein: CASSLETGNYNEQFF.

J is TRBJ2-2 and V is TRBV28; possible D gene TRBD2, 5 bases. This CDR3 is 15 amino acids long. Germline CDR1 is MDHEN and CDR2 is SYDVKM. The V gene lost 3 bases and the J gene lost 2 bases, with 10 bases spanning the gap. CDR3 sequence: CASSLRAANTGELFF. CDR3 in DNA: TGTGCCAGCAGTTTGAGAGCGGCTAACACCGGGGAGCTGTTTTTT.

Note on this clone: Other DNA sequences from this sample encode an identical CDR3 as well. The chain couples TRBV28 to TRBJ2-7; the match to TRBD1 covers 9 bases. V lost 3 bases and J lost 0; bases outside the gene matches: 3. CDR3 length: 15 amino acids. Germline CDR1 reads MDHEN; CDR2 reads SYDVKM. The CDR3 region is CASSFPGQGSYEQYF. Written as DNA, the CDR3 is TGTGCCAGCAGTTTTCCGGGACAGGGCTCCTACGAGCAGTACTTC.

This clone was recorded a few times. The chain employs TRBV7-8 and TRBJ1-1, with D hard to call. The CDR3 sequence is 14 residues long. Germline V lookup: CDR1 SGHVS, CDR2 FQNEAQ. V was cut by 1 base and J by 3 bases, with 9 bases left in between. CDR3 amino acids: CASSLGVLDTEAFF. The CDR3 DNA is TGTGCCAGCAGCTTAGGGGTTTTGGACACTGAAGCTTTCTTT.

A note on this clone: The identical CDR3 is also encoded by other nucleotide sequences in the sample. This sequence joins TRBV7-8 and TRBJ2-7, with 8 bases fitting TRBD1. The V and J ends lost 5 bases and 2 bases, in that order; junction bases with no gene match: 5. The CDR3 spans 14 residues. CDR1 is SGHVS and CDR2 is FQNEAQ in the germline V gene. CDR3 coding DNA: TGTGCCAGCAGCCTAGGGACAGGAGCCTACGAGCAGTACTTC. As protein: CASSLGTGAYEQYF.

V is TRBV29-1 and J is TRBJ2-3, with D possibly matching TRBD2 (7 bases). Germline CDR1 and CDR2: SQVTM and ANQGSEA. The CDR3 extends over 15 amino acids. The V gene lost 6 bases and the J gene lost 5 bases, with 21 bases spanning the gap. This CDR3 reads CSVGTFGGRIDTQYF. In nucleotides, the CDR3 is TGCAGCGTGGGGACGTTCGGGGGGCGCATAGATACGCAGTATTTT.

V is TRBV11-3 and J is TRBJ2-5; D gene ambiguous. The tail of the sequence fits TRBJ2-7 better, so the J call may be wrong. The length of the CDR3 is 13 residues. The germline V gene encodes CDR1 SGHNT and CDR2 YENEEA. This CDR3 reads CASSLPAPYEQYF. The CDR3 nucleotides read TGTGCCAGCAGCCTCCCTGCCCCCTACGAGCAGTACTTC.

The V gene is TRBV14, the J gene TRBJ2-5; 9 positions agree with TRBD2. The V and J ends lost 4 bases and 5 bases, in that order; junction bases with no gene match: 11. CDR3 length equals 16 residues. CDR1 is SGHDN, CDR2 FVKESK, per germline. The CDR3 is CASSPDGREGVETQYF. In DNA form, the CDR3 reads TGTGCCAGCAGCCCTGATGGGCGGGAGGGCGTGGAGACCCAGTACTTC.

V and J are TRBV10-2 and TRBJ2-7; no clear D. Trimming pared 2 bases from V and 2 bases from J, leaving 10 bases between. Per the germline V gene, CDR1 is WSHSY and CDR2 is SAAADI. The CDR3 is made up of 14 amino acids. In nucleotides, the CDR3 is TGCGCCAGCAGTGAGAGGGCGATTACCTACGAGCAGTACTTC. This encodes CASSERAITYEQYF.

The rearrangement links TRBV25-1 to TRBJ1-1; TRBD1 aligns across 10 bases. Trimming at V came to 2 bases and at J to 4 bases, leaving 1 base not matched to a gene. This CDR3 region has 14 residues. CDR1 is MGHDK, CDR2 SYGVNS, per germline. The CDR3 spells CASSERTGGTEAFF. CDR3 nucleotides: TGTGCCAGCAGTGAACGGACAGGGGGCACTGAAGCTTTCTTT.